This entry lists 15 T cell receptor beta chains sequenced from one sample in a study of T cells after yellow fever vaccination. TCRdb recomputed calls from the 5' RACE reads with MiXCR, one row per CDR3 protein. The sample includes hundreds of thousands of distinct CDR3 sequences, 12% seen only once; the top ten take 15%. The sample here was PBMCs, taken on the day of the yellow fever booster vaccination. These receptors all stem from a man aged 25-45 years who received the YFV17D yellow fever vaccine.

Only a few counts were recorded for this clonotype. The chain combines TRBV7-9 with TRBJ2-1; 7 positions agree with TRBD1. Germline CDR1 reads SEHNR; CDR2 reads FQNEAQ (reference sequence). V gave up 5 bases and J gave up 5 bases; unmatched junction bases: 9. The CDR3 is 15 residues long. This CDR3 reads CASSKGAHVDNEQFF. CDR3 in DNA: TGTGCCAGCAGCAAGGGGGCTCACGTCGACAATGAGCAGTTCTTC.

This clonotype came up a few times. This chain links TRBV5-1 with TRBJ1-2; no reliable D call. CDR1 and CDR2 from the germline V gene are SGHRS and YFSETQ. This CDR3 contains 13 residues. Trimming shortened V by 1 base and J by 2 bases, and 6 bases separated the two germline ends. CDR3 residues: CASSLNGNYGYTF. The CDR3 DNA sequence: TGCGCCAGCAGCTTGAACGGGAACTATGGCTACACCTTC.

This clonotype was seen a handful of times. The chain has TRBV30 and TRBJ2-7; TRBD2 is a possible D gene (6 bases). CDR3 length: 12 residues. V gave up 0 bases and J gave up 5 bases, with 8 bases separating them. Germline CDR1 and CDR2: GTSNPN and SVGIG (reference sequence). This chain's CDR3 is CAWSVRDNEQYF. The DNA of the CDR3 is TGTGCCTGGAGTGTGCGGGATAACGAGCAGTACTTC.

This clonotype showed up just a few times. The V gene is TRBV24-1, the J gene TRBJ2-3; D is ambiguous. The V gene lost 4 bases and the J gene lost 1 base, with 5 bases spanning the gap. Germline V gives CDR1 KGHDR, CDR2 SFDVKD. The CDR3 spans 13 residues. The CDR3 DNA sequence: TGTGCCACCAGTGACCAGGGCACAGATACGCAGTATTTT. This sequence encodes CATSDQGTDTQYF.

The table lists this clonotype with a few counts. J is TRBJ2-1 and V is TRBV5-5, with D unresolved. Germline assignment: CDR1 SGHKS and CDR2 YYEKEE (reference sequence). Trimming stripped 5 bases from V and 0 bases from J, with 12 bases between. This CDR3 contains 15 residues. This chain's CDR3 is CASRGGLISYNEQFF. CDR3 DNA: TGTGCCAGCAGGGGCGGCTTGATCTCCTACAATGAGCAGTTCTTC.

This clonotype was counted at least ten times. The J gene is TRBJ2-2, the V gene TRBV15, with D tentatively TRBD2 (6 bases). V was pared by 0 bases and J by 0 bases, with 11 bases between. Germline V gene lookup returns CDR1 LNHNV and CDR2 YYDKDF (reference sequence). This CDR3 has 17 residues. CDR3 residues: CATSRDRGTANTGELFF. The CDR3 region has the DNA TGTGCCACCAGCAGAGACCGGGGGACGGCGAACACCGGGGAGCTGTTTTTT.

The chain employs TRBV5-1 and TRBJ2-3, with D maybe TRBD2 (6 bases). Between the trimmed V and J ends, which lost 7 bases and 1 base, there was a span of 16 bases. The CDR3 extends over 15 amino acids. CDR1 is SGHRS, CDR2 YFSETQ, per germline. The CDR3 here is CASAVRASGTDTQYF. The CDR3 DNA sequence: TGCGCCAGCGCGGTGCGGGCTAGCGGCACAGATACGCAGTATTTT.

This clonotype was detected only a few times. The rearrangement joins TRBV20-1 to TRBJ2-1, with D possibly TRBD2 on 6 matching bases. Germline V gives CDR1 DFQATT, CDR2 SNEGSKA (reference sequence). CDR3 length equals 13 residues. Trimming removed 0 bases from V and 6 bases from J, with 9 bases in between. This CDR3 reads CSAREGLANEQFF. The CDR3 DNA is TGCAGTGCTAGAGAGGGACTCGCCAATGAGCAGTTCTTC.

The chain couples TRBV29-1 to TRBJ2-7; tentatively, D is TRBD2 (6 bases). Germline lookup yields CDR1 SQVTM and CDR2 ANQGSEA. V dropped 1 base and J dropped 4 bases, with 8 bases sitting between them. CDR3 length: 12 residues. CDR3 in DNA: TGCAGCGTTGAAGGGCGGGATTACGAGCAGTACTTC. Amino acids: CSVEGRDYEQYF.

The sample holds a few counts of this clonotype. CDR3 in amino acids: CSAQKRRLESSEQYF. CDR3 coding DNA: TGCAGTGCGCAGAAAAGGAGACTAGAGTCGAGTGAGCAGTACTTC. This chain connects TRBV20-1 to TRBJ2-7, with TRBD2 as a possible D gene (6 bases). Trimming removed 6 bases at V and 7 bases at J, with 25 bases between. The CDR3 is 15 residues long. CDR1 is DFQATT and CDR2 is SNEGSKA in the germline V gene (reference sequence).

This chain uses TRBV27 with TRBJ2-7; perhaps TRBD2 as D (6 bases). Germline assignment: CDR1 MNHEY and CDR2 SMNVEV (reference sequence). The CDR3 contains 14 residues. V dropped 3 bases and J dropped 3 bases, with 12 bases sitting between them. In DNA form, the CDR3 reads TGTGCCAGCAGTTTCCAGGGAGGCGGCTACGAGCAGTACTTC. It encodes CASSFQGGGYEQYF.

In regard to this clonotype: This may stem from a read error, because a much larger clone lies one nucleotide away. The chain combines TRBV7-6 with TRBJ2-2; D unresolved. Trimming removed 5 bases from V and 3 bases from J, with 10 bases in between. Germline CDR1 and CDR2: SGHVS and FNYEAQ. This CDR3 region has 14 residues. The CDR3 region is CASSAITHTGELFF. The CDR3 bases are TGTGCCAGCAGCGCGATAACCCACACCGGGGAGCTGTTTTTT.

This clonotype has just a few counts. The chain couples TRBV30 to TRBJ1-3; no definite D call. CDR3 length: 13 residues. In germline, CDR1 is GTSNPN, CDR2 SVGIG (reference sequence). Trimming took 2 bases from V and 0 from J, leaving 5 bases between them. The chain's CDR3 is CAWSIASGNTIYF. For the CDR3, the DNA is TGTGCCTGGAGTATAGCCTCTGGAAACACCATATATTTT.

This clonotype was detected many times. Its ends do not fully match the called genes, so a read error is possible. The chain joins TRBV20-1 to TRBJ2-3; no firm D call. CDR1 is DFQATT and CDR2 is SNEGSKA in the germline V gene (reference sequence). This CDR3 region has 9 residues. The CDR3 loop reads CSAGDTQYF. CDR3 in DNA: TGCAGTGCTGGAGATACGCAGTATTTT.

This clonotype was counted only a few times. Germline and junction disagree at one end, which may indicate a read error. This rearrangement joins TRBV7-2 to TRBJ2-7, with D possibly being TRBD1 or TRBD2 (5 bases each). Germline lookup yields CDR1 SGHTA and CDR2 FQGNSA. The CDR3 is made up of 16 amino acids. In DNA form, the CDR3 reads TGTGCCAGCAGCCTAGCCGGGACGTATCTCTCCTACGAGCAGTACTTC. Protein product: CASSLAGTYLSYEQYF.